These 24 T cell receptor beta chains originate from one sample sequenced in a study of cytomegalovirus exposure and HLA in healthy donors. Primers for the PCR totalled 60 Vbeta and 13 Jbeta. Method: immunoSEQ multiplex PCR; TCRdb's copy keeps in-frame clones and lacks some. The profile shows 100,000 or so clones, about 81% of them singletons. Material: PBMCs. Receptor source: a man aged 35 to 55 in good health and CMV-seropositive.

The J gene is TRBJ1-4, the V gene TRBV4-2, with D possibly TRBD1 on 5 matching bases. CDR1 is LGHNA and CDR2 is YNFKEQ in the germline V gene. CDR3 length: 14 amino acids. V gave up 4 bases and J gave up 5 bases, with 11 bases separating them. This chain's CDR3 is CASSLRVLNEKLFF. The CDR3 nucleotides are TGTGCCAGCAGCCTCAGGGTCCTCAATGAAAAACTGTTTTTT.

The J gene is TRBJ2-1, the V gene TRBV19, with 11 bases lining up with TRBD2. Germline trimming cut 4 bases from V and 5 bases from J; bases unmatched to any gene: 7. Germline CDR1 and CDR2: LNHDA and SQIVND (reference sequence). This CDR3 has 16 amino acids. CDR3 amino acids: CASSTRTSGPHNEQFF. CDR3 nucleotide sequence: TGTGCCAGTAGTACCAGGACTAGCGGGCCACACAATGAGCAGTTCTTC.

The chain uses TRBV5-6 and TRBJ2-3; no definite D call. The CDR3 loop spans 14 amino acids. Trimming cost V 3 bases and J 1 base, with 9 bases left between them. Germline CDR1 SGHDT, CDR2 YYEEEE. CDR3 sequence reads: CASSSLGRTDTQYF. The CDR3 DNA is TGTGCCAGCAGCTCCCTTGGGCGCACAGATACGCAGTATTTT.

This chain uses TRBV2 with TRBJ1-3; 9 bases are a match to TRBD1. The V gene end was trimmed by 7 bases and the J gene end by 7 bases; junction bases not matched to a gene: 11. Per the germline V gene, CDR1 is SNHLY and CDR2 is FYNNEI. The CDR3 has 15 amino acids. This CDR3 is CASKTPGQGLNTIYF. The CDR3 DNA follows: TGTGCCAGCAAGACCCCGGGACAGGGTCTTAACACCATATATTTT.

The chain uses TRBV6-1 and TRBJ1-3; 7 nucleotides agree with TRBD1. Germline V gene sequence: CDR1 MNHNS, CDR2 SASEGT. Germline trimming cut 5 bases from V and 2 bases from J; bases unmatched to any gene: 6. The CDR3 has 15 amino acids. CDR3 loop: CASSNQGVAGNTIYF. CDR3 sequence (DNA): TGTGCCAGCAGTAATCAGGGGGTGGCTGGAAACACCATATATTTT.

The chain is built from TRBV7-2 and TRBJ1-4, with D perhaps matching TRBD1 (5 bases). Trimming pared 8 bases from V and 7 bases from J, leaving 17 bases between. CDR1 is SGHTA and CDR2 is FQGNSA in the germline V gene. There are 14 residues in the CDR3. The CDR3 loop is CASSRVGQGEKLFF. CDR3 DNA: TGTGCCAGCTCCAGGGTAGGGCAGGGTGAAAAACTGTTTTTT.

The CDR3 DNA is TGTGCCAGCAGTCCGACATCGAACACTGAAGCTTTCTTT. It specifies CASSPTSNTEAFF. The chain has TRBV27 and TRBJ1-1; D gene unclear. The CDR3 is 13 amino acids. With 5 bases removed from V and 1 base from J, the gap between germline ends came to 8 bases. Per germline, CDR1 MNHEY and CDR2 SMNVEV (reference sequence).

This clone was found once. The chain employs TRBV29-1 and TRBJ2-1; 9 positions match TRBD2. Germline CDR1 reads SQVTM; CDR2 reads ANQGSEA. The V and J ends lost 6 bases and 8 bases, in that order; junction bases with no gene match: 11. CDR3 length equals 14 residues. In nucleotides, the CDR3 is TGCAGCGTGGCCCTACGGGGACTAGCATATGAGCAGTTCTTC. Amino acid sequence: CSVALRGLAYEQFF.

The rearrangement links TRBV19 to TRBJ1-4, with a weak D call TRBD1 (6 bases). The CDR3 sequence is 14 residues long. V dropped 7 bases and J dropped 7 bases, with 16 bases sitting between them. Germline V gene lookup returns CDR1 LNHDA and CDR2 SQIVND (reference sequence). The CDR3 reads CASTGGAVGEKLFF. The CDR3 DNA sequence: TGTGCCAGTACCGGGGGGGCAGTAGGTGAAAAACTGTTTTTT.

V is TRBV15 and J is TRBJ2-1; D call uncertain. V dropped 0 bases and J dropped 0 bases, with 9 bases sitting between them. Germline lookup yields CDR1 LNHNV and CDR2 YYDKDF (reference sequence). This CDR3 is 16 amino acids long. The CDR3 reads CATSRDGVSSYNEQFF. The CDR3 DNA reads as TGTGCCACCAGCAGAGATGGAGTAAGCTCCTACAATGAGCAGTTCTTC.

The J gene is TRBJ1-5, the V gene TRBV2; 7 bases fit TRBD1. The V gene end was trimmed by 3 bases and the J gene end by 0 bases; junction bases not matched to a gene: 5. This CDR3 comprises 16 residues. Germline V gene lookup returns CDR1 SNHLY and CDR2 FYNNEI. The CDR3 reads CASSDAAGGSNQPQHF. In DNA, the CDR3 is TGTGCCAGCAGTGATGCGGCAGGGGGTAGCAATCAGCCCCAGCATTTT.

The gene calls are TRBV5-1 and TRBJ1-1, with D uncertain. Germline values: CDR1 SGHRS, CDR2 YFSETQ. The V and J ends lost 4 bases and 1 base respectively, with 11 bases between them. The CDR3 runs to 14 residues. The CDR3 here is CASSQLVPNTEAFF. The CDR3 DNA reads TGCGCCAGCAGCCAGCTAGTCCCGAACACTGAAGCTTTCTTT.

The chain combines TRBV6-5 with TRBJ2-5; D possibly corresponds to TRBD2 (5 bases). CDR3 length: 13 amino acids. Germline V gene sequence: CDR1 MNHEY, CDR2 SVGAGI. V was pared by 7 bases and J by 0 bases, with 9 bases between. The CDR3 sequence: CASTGLDQETQYF. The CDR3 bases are TGTGCCAGCACTGGACTCGACCAAGAGACCCAGTACTTC.

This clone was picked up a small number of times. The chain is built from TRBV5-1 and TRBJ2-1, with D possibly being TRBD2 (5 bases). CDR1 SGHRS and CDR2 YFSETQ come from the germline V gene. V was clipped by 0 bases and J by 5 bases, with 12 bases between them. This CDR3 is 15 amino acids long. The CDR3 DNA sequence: TGCGCCAGCAGCTTGGGGCGGGCAGTAAACAATGAGCAGTTCTTC. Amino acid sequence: CASSLGRAVNNEQFF.

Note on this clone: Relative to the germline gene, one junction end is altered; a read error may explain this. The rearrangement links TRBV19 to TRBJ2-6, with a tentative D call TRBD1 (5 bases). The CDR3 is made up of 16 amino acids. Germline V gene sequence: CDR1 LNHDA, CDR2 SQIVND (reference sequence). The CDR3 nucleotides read TGTGCCTGTTCTGACAGTCGCTCCTCTGGGGCCAACGGCCTGACTTTC. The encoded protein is CACSDSRSSGANGLTF.

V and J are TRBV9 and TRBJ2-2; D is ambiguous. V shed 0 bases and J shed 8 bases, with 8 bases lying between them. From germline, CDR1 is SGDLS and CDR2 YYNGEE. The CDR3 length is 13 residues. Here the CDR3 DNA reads TGTGCCAGCAGCGTAGTCCCGGTTGGGGAGCTGTTTTTT. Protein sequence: CASSVVPVGELFF. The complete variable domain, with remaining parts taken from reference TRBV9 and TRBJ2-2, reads DSGVTQTPKHLITATGQRVTLRCSPRSGDLSVYWYQQSLDQGLQFLIQYYNGEERAKGNILERFSAQQFPDLHSELNLSSLELGDSALYFCASSVVPVGELFFGEGSRLTVL.

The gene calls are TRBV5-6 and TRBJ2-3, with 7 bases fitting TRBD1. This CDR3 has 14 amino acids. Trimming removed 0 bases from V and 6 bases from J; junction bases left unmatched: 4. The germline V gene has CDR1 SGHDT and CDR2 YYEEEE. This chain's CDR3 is CASSLGGGWDTQYF. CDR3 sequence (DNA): TGTGCCAGCAGCTTGGGAGGGGGCTGGGATACGCAGTATTTT.

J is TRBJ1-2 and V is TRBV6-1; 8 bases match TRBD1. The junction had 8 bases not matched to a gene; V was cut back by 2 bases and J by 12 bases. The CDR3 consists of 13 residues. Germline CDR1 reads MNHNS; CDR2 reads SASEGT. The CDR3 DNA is TGTGCCAGCAGTGAACCCAGGACAGGGTGGAACACCTTC. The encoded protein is CASSEPRTGWNTF.

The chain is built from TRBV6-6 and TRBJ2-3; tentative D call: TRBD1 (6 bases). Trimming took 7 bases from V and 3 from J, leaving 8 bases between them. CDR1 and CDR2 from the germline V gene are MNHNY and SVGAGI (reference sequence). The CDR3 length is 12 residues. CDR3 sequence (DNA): TGTGCCAGCATAGGACAGACAGATACGCAGTATTTT. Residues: CASIGQTDTQYF.

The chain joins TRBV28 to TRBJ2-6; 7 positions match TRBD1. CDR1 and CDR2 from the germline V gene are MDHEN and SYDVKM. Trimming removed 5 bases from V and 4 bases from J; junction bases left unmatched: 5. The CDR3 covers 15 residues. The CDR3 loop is CASSTTGVGANVLTF. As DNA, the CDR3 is TGTGCCAGCAGTACCACAGGGGTAGGGGCCAACGTCCTGACTTTC.

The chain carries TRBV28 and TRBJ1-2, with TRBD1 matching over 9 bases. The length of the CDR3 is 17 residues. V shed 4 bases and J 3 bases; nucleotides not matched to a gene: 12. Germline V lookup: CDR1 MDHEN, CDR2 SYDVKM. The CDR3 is CASSSSYGTGTDYGYTF. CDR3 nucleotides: TGTGCCAGCAGTTCCAGCTACGGGACAGGGACTGACTATGGCTACACCTTC.

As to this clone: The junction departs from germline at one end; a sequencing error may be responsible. The CDR3 sequence is CASSPWGAKNSQYF. CDR3 bases: TGTGCCAGCAGTCCCTGGGGAGCGAAAAACAGTCAGTACTTC. The gene calls are TRBV27 and TRBJ2-4; possible D gene TRBD2, 5 bases. The CDR3 extends over 14 amino acids. Germline V CDR1 and CDR2: MNHEY, SMNVEV (reference sequence).

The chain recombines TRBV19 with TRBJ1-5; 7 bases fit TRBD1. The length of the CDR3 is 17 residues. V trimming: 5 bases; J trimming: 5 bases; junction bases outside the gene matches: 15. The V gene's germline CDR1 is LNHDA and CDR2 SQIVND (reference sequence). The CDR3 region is CASSPINSGTAYQPQHF. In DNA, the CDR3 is TGTGCCAGTAGTCCGATTAATTCCGGGACAGCTTATCAGCCCCAGCATTTT.

CDR3 protein: CASGRASYNEQFF. CDR3 DNA sequence: TGTGCCAGTGGGCGGGCCTCCTACAATGAGCAGTTCTTC. The V and J genes are TRBV19 and TRBJ2-1; D may be TRBD2 (5 bases). Trimming stripped 8 bases from V and 0 bases from J, with 8 bases between. The CDR3 sequence is 13 residues long. Per the germline V gene, CDR1 is LNHDA and CDR2 is SQIVND (reference sequence).